The TCR beta chain under discussion was sequenced for a study of blood T cell repertoires in COVID-19. Study overall: Italy, Spain and the United States were the sources of the convalescent and acute COVID-19 samples. T cells, B-cell-depleted T cells, or PBMCs provided the cDNA or gDNA that served as material.

Original methodology: Researchers report that nucleated cell counts were estimated from reference gene primer amplification. Repertoires were generated with immunoSEQ multiplex PCR, while TCRdb's copy carries only in-frame clones and drops some. V and J calls and clone size are given by that table; D and trimming were obtained from the DNA. The sample shows 250,000 to 350,000 clones, around 81% of them seen only once. Recruited during active infection, patients (from Seattle) were subsequently followed longitudinally. V was cut by 0 bases and J by 6 bases, with 13 bases left in between. There are 15 residues in the CDR3. Looked up from germline, CDR1 is SGDLS and CDR2 is YYNGEE. This clone was detected only a few times.

The source material was peripheral blood. V gene TRBV9 combines with J gene TRBJ2-1, with a possible D match to TRBD1 (8 bases). The TCR comes from a person aged 65-85 years with COVID-19, enrolled during active disease. The CDR3 DNA follows: TGTGCCAGCAGCGTAGAACAGGGGGGGATCAATGAGCAGTTCTTC. Translating it yields CASSVEQGGINEQFF.